This TCR beta chain was obtained from a study of T cells after yellow fever vaccination. TCR cDNA was made by 5'RACE template switching, adding a universal primer site and UMIs. TCRdb ran MiXCR on the 5' RACE reads and lists one entry per CDR3 protein. Among 500,000 to 550,000 distinct CDR3 sequences, 21% were seen once, and the ten largest hold about 15%. Study results and caveats: Highly abundant clonotypes carried over from the bulk population could end up in FACS-sorted repertoires as contaminants.

This clonotype was counted at least ten times. Its cognate antigen is unknown. This receptor was obtained from a man younger than 35 who received the YFV17D yellow fever vaccine. Material: PBMCs, obtained roughly 20 days after the first yellow fever vaccination.

In nucleotides, the CDR3 is TGTGCCAGCAGCTCCTCAGATACGCAGTATTTT. Translating gives CASSSSDTQYF. The J gene is TRBJ2-3, the V gene TRBV5-6; no clear D gene. The germline V gene encodes CDR1 SGHDT and CDR2 YYEEEE. V was trimmed by 3 bases and J by 4 bases, leaving 3 bases between them. The CDR3 sequence is 11 residues long.